This T cell receptor beta chain came from a study of blood T cell repertoires in COVID-19. Across the study: The origin of the acute and convalescent COVID-19 samples was the United States, Italy and Spain. The analysed material was cDNA or gDNA that came from T cells, B-cell-depleted T cells, or PBMCs.

From germline, CDR1 is SEHNR and CDR2 FQNEAQ (reference sequence). This CDR3 is built from 13 residues. Profiled with immunoSEQ multiplex PCR; TCRdb holds only in-frame clones, not every one. The sample contains around 100,000 clones, about 80% of which appear only once. This clone was found once. Relative to the germline gene, one junction end is altered; a read error may explain this. The sequence came from a woman in her sixties or seventies with acute or convalescent COVID-19. The chain links TRBV7-9 to TRBJ2-1; D ambiguous. The sequencing sample was made of peripheral blood. The CDR3 nucleotides read TGTGCCAGCAGCCAAAACTCCGACAATGAGCAGTTCTTC. Protein product: CASSQNSDNEQFF.